This note documents a single T cell receptor (beta chain) sequence. The antigen remains unidentified. The data were taken from a study of shared clonotypes between healthy human individuals. Study details: Each donor contributed plates that comprised three CD4 naive, three CD4 memory, two CD8 naive and one CD8 memory. General study findings and limits: Sorted-subset samples were not fully sequenced, rarefaction indicated. With a few donors compared, roughly 4.9% of naive CD4 clonotypes were shared.

The V gene's germline CDR1 is LGHNA and CDR2 YNFKEQ. The germline V and J ends were trimmed by 0 bases and 8 bases, with 4 bases remaining between them. CDR3 size: 11 residues. For each subset, genomic DNA was distributed in equal portions over several immunoSEQ plates. Sequencing used immunoSEQ multiplex PCR; TCRdb keeps in-frame clones, though not all of them. The sample carries about 1.1 million clones, approximately 78% recorded once. The sequencing sample was made of memory CD4+ T cells from PBMCs. Subset in this sample: CD45RA-negative fraction. The sequence derives from a man between 18 and 35 years old in good health. Some clones in this sample may be carry-over from other donors' samples. The gene calls are TRBV4-2 and TRBJ1-2; D remains ambiguous. The CDR3 reads CASSQEWGYTF. The CDR3 coding sequence is TGTGCCAGCAGCCAAGAGTGGGGCTACACCTTC.